Below, 23 T cell receptor beta chains from the same sample are listed, as sequenced in a study of cytomegalovirus exposure and HLA in healthy donors. The PCR was carried out with 60 Vbeta primers and 13 Jbeta primers. TCRdb keeps only in-frame clones here, not all; method: immunoSEQ multiplex PCR. There are 150,000 to 200,000 clones in the sample; around 82% occur only once, and 13% lies in the top ten. Sequencing used PBMCs. The receptors derive from a woman in her forties or fifties in good health and CMV-seropositive.

The genes are TRBV9 and TRBJ1-6; D unresolved. The CDR3 consists of 14 residues. CDR1 and CDR2 from the germline V gene are SGDLS and YYNGEE. The germline V and J ends were trimmed by 4 bases and 6 bases, with 11 bases remaining between them. The CDR3 loop reads CASSPRPVNSPLHF. DNA for the CDR3: TGTGCCAGCAGCCCCAGGCCGGTTAATTCACCCCTCCACTTT.

A few counts support this clone. This sequence joins TRBV7-9 and TRBJ2-5; D is perhaps TRBD1 (6 bases). This CDR3 is 13 amino acids long. Trimming cost V 11 bases and J 4 bases, with 17 bases left between them. Germline CDR1 and CDR2: SEHNR and FQNEAQ (reference sequence). CDR3 DNA: TGTGCCTCGGGGCTGGGGGCCGGAGAGACCCAGTACTTC. This gives the protein CASGLGAGETQYF.

This chain connects TRBV7-2 to TRBJ2-1, with 10 bases that match TRBD2. V gave up 2 bases and J gave up 9 bases; unmatched junction bases: 16. The CDR3 covers 18 residues. Looked up from germline, CDR1 is SGHTA and CDR2 is FQGNSA. The CDR3 here is CASSLSRGASGGALEQFF. The DNA of the CDR3 is TGTGCCAGCAGCTTATCGCGGGGGGCTAGCGGGGGAGCTCTTGAGCAGTTCTTC.

This clone has a handful of counts. The rearrangement links TRBV5-1 to TRBJ1-1; D unclear. The CDR3 sequence is 14 residues long. Germline assignment: CDR1 SGHRS and CDR2 YFSETQ. The germline V and J ends were trimmed by 3 bases and 4 bases, with 13 bases remaining between them. CDR3 region: CASSSGRGGTEAFF. CDR3 bases: TGCGCCAGCAGCTCCGGTAGAGGTGGCACTGAAGCTTTCTTT.

This clone has more than one count but fewer than ten. The chain carries TRBV27 and TRBJ1-2; D uncertain. The V end was cut by 5 bases, the J end by 5 bases, with 15 bases between. The CDR3 has 14 residues. Germline V gene lookup returns CDR1 MNHEY and CDR2 SMNVEV (reference sequence). CDR3 amino acids: CASSPDGFGYGYTF. CDR3 coding DNA: TGTGCCAGCAGTCCCGACGGGTTCGGTTATGGCTACACCTTC.

The genes are TRBV9 and TRBJ2-5; TRBD2 aligns across 9 bases. CDR1 and CDR2 (germline): SGDLS, YYNGEE. The CDR3 covers 16 residues. V dropped 0 bases and J dropped 1; count of bases not matched to a gene: 4. CDR3 residues: CASSVAGLATQETQYF. CDR3 DNA: TGTGCCAGCAGCGTAGCGGGACTAGCCACCCAAGAGACCCAGTACTTC.

As for this clone: At one end, the junction sequence differs from germline, possibly due to a read error. The sample has other DNA sequences that encode this CDR3 too. This sequence joins TRBV19 and TRBJ1-4; unclear D gene. The CDR3 covers 14 residues. Germline V gene lookup returns CDR1 LNHDA and CDR2 SQIVND (reference sequence). CDR3 nucleotide sequence: TGCGCCAGTTCCTCAGTTGCAACTAATGAAAAACTGTTTTTT. Its translation: CASSSVATNEKLFF.

This chain connects TRBV6-6 to TRBJ2-2, with D perhaps TRBD1 (5 bases). Germline CDR1 is MNHNY and CDR2 is SVGAGI (reference sequence). The CDR3 has 13 residues. V lost 11 bases and J 3 bases, leaving 13 bases between the germline ends. This CDR3 reads CAEGQGDTGELFF. The CDR3 nucleotides read TGTGCCGAAGGACAAGGGGACACCGGGGAGCTGTTTTTT.

This chain joins TRBV2 and TRBJ1-5, with D perhaps TRBD1 (6 bases). The CDR3 extends over 13 amino acids. The germline V and J ends were trimmed by 6 bases and 3 bases, with 9 bases remaining between them. From germline, CDR1 is SNHLY and CDR2 FYNNEI. DNA of the CDR3: TGTGCCAGCAGCCGGGACACCAATCAGCCCCAGCATTTT. Amino acids: CASSRDTNQPQHF.

The chain carries TRBV7-2 and TRBJ2-3; the D is unclear. Germline V gene data show CDR1 as SGHTA and CDR2 as FQGNSA. V dropped 5 bases and J dropped 5 bases, with 8 bases sitting between them. This CDR3 comprises 12 residues. The chain's CDR3 is CASSPVQDTQYF. Here the CDR3 DNA reads TGTGCCAGCAGCCCGGTTCAAGATACGCAGTATTTT.

The V gene is TRBV5-1, the J gene TRBJ1-2, with D possibly being TRBD1 (5 bases). The V gene lost 3 bases and the J gene lost 0 bases, with 9 bases spanning the gap. This CDR3 is 14 amino acids long. CDR1 is SGHRS, CDR2 YFSETQ, per germline. In nucleotides, the CDR3 is TGCGCCAGCAGCTCGGACACTGCTAACTATGGCTACACCTTC. As protein: CASSSDTANYGYTF.

The chain employs TRBV5-4 and TRBJ1-3; no definite D call. Per germline, CDR1 SGHNT and CDR2 YYREEE (reference sequence). Trimming stripped 0 bases from V and 0 bases from J, with 10 bases between. CDR3 length: 16 amino acids. DNA for the CDR3: TGTGCCAGCAGCTTGGGGAGGGAGACCTCTGGAAACACCATATATTTT. Residues: CASSLGRETSGNTIYF.

The chain links TRBV27 to TRBJ1-5; perhaps TRBD1 as D (5 bases). This CDR3 region has 16 residues. Trimming removed 2 bases from V and 3 bases from J, with 14 bases in between. Germline loops: CDR1 MNHEY, CDR2 SMNVEV (reference sequence). The CDR3 sequence: CASSLIGAGSNQPQHF. As DNA, the CDR3 is TGTGCCAGCAGTTTAATAGGGGCTGGGTCCAATCAGCCCCAGCATTTT.

The chain is built from TRBV5-1 and TRBJ2-1; 7 bases are shared with TRBD1. Germline CDR1 is SGHRS and CDR2 is YFSETQ. The CDR3 covers 14 residues. After removal of 3 bases from V and 2 bases from J, the junction contained 2 bases not matched to a gene. CDR3 bases: TGCGCCAGCAGCTGGGACAGCGCCTACAATGAGCAGTTCTTC. Translating it yields CASSWDSAYNEQFF.

This chain links TRBV4-2 with TRBJ2-3; 12 bases are a match to TRBD2. This CDR3 has 18 amino acids. Trimming cost V 0 bases and J 4 bases; bases outside gene matches: 8. Germline V CDR1 and CDR2: LGHNA, YNFKEQ. The CDR3 coding sequence is TGTGCCAGCAGCCAAGATTCTAGCGGGGGGGCGGGGTCAGATACGCAGTATTTT. Its protein product is CASSQDSSGGAGSDTQYF.

The V gene is TRBV21-1, the J gene TRBJ2-7; the DNA was not used to check the table's D call, TRBD2. TRBV21-1 is shown as a pseudogene. CDR3 length: 16 amino acids. The CDR3 sequence is CASSSQRGEGLTRQYF. The CDR3 DNA follows: TGTGCCAGCAGCTCGCAAAGGGGGGAGGGGCTTACGAGGCAGTACTTC.

The CDR3 region is CASQTSRLYNEQFF. Here the CDR3 DNA reads TGTGCCAGTCAGACTAGCAGGCTATACAATGAGCAGTTCTTC. The rearrangement joins TRBV6-1 to TRBJ2-1; TRBD2 aligns across 7 bases. Trimming took 9 bases from V and 4 from J; bases not matched to a gene: 9. The length of the CDR3 is 14 residues. Germline values: CDR1 MNHNS, CDR2 SASEGT.

The rearrangement joins TRBV10-1 to TRBJ1-1, with unresolved D. Trimming shortened V by 7 bases and J by 3 bases, and 12 bases separated the two germline ends. CDR3 size: 13 residues. Germline V lookup: CDR1 WNHNN, CDR2 SYGVQD (reference sequence). The CDR3, as DNA: TGCGCCAGCACGCCCTGGCGGGACACTGAAGCTTTCTTT. This sequence encodes CASTPWRDTEAFF.

This chain uses TRBV5-1 with TRBJ1-3; no definite D call. V lost 4 bases, J lost 2 bases, and 16 bases lay in between. CDR3 length equals 16 residues. The germline CDR1 and CDR2 sequences are SGHRS and YFSETQ. The CDR3 here is CASSPYLARAGNTIYF. Written as DNA, the CDR3 is TGCGCCAGCAGCCCTTACCTGGCGAGGGCTGGAAACACCATATATTTT.

The chain employs TRBV11-2 and TRBJ1-6, with D unresolved. Looked up from germline, CDR1 is SGHAT and CDR2 is FQNNGV. Trimming stripped 5 bases from V and 7 bases from J, with 9 bases between. The CDR3 has 13 residues. CDR3 in amino acids: CASSQSKNSPLHF. CDR3 DNA: TGTGCCAGCAGCCAGTCAAAGAATTCACCCCTCCACTTT.

V gene TRBV6-5 combines with J gene TRBJ1-2; possibly TRBD1 for D (6 bases). The CDR3 totals 14 residues. V lost 6 bases and J 6 bases, leaving 17 bases between the germline ends. Germline lookup yields CDR1 MNHEY and CDR2 SVGAGI. The CDR3: CASRTTGRRDGYTF. The CDR3 coding sequence is TGTGCCAGCAGAACGACAGGCAGACGGGATGGCTACACCTTC.

V and J are TRBV2 and TRBJ1-1, with 9 bases aligning to TRBD1. CDR1 SNHLY and CDR2 FYNNEI come from the germline V gene. The CDR3 is made up of 14 amino acids. The junction had 2 bases not matched to a gene; V was cut back by 5 bases and J by 1 base. The CDR3 loop reads CASSTGQGNTEAFF. The DNA of the CDR3 is TGTGCCAGCAGTACGGGACAGGGGAACACTGAAGCTTTCTTT. The variable domain in full, with the rest retrieved from reference TRBV2 and TRBJ1-1, is EPEVTQTPSHQVTQMGQEVILRCVPISNHLYFYWYRQILGQKVEFLVSFYNNEISEKSEIFDDQFSVERPDGSNFTLKIRSTKLEDSAMYFCASSTGQGNTEAFFGQGTRLTVV.

This rearrangement joins TRBV5-1 to TRBJ1-1, with 11 bases that match TRBD1. The V gene end was trimmed by 4 bases and the J gene end by 4 bases; junction bases not matched to a gene: 9. The CDR3 spans 16 residues. Germline loops: CDR1 SGHRS, CDR2 YFSETQ. CDR3 protein: CASSPGTGGSGTEAFF. The CDR3 DNA follows: TGCGCCAGCAGCCCCGGGACAGGGGGATCGGGCACTGAAGCTTTCTTT.